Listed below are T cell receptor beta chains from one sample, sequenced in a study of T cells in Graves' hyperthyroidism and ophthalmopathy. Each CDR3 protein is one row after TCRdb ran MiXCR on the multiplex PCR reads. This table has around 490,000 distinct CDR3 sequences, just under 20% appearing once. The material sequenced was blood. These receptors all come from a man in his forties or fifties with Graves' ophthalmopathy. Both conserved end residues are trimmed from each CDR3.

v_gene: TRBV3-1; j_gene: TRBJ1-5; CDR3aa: ASSQDGEQPQH
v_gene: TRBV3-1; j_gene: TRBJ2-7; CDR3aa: ASSHQAGTVNYEQY
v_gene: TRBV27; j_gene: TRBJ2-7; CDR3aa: ASSPAAGEKEQY
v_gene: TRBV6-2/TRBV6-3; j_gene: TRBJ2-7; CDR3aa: ASSRDLGYEQY
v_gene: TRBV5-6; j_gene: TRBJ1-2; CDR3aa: ASSSKGWPGGYT
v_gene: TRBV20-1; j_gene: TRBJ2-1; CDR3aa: SASKSDEHNEQF
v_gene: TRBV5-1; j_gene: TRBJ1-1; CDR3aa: ASTMGENTEAF
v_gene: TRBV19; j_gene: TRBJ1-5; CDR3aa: ASTRRDRGLHQPQH
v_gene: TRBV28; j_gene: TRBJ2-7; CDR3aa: ASSLRGGLAGGEQY
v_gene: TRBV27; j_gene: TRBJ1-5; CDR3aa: ASSKTGGQPQH
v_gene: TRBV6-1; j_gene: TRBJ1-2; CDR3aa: ASSEADKYYGYT
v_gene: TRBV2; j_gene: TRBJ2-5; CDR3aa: ASRMELQETQY
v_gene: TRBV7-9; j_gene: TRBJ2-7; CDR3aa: ASSHGQEQY
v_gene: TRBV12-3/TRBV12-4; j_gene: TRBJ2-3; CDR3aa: ASSPWDSLAGVVTDTQY
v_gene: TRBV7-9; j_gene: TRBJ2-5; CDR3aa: ASSPPPSTETQY
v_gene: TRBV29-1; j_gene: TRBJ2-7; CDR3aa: SVEVQGSFYEQY
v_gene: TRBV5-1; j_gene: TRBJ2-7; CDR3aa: ASSGGQGAWEEQY